The 27 T cell receptor beta chains below were found in one sample sequenced in a study of cytomegalovirus exposure and HLA in healthy donors. Repertoires were generated with immunoSEQ multiplex PCR, while TCRdb's copy carries only in-frame clones and drops some. This sample has approximately 270,000 clones; about 86% occur once, and the top ten carry approximately 1%. The sample taken for sequencing was PBMCs. The receptors shown here come from a woman aged 18-35 years in good health and CMV-seronegative.

As concerns this clone: This specimen includes other DNA sequences encoding the same CDR3. This sequence joins TRBV2 and TRBJ2-2; 12 bases match TRBD2. Germline lookup yields CDR1 SNHLY and CDR2 FYNNEI. The CDR3 runs to 17 residues. V trimming: 2 bases; J trimming: 1 base; junction bases outside the gene matches: 2. The CDR3 sequence: CASSERGLAGNTGELFF. CDR3 DNA sequence: TGTGCCAGCAGTGAACGGGGACTAGCGGGGAACACCGGGGAGCTGTTTTTT.

This clone showed up just a few times. The chain has TRBV7-2 and TRBJ1-5; D is unresolved. Trimming removed 1 base at V and 7 bases at J, with 14 bases between. CDR1 and CDR2 from the germline V gene are SGHTA and FQGNSA. CDR3 length: 15 amino acids. The CDR3 DNA follows: TGTGCCAGCAGCTTAGGGCTGAGGGAGGCGCAGCCCCAGCATTTT. Amino acids: CASSLGLREAQPQHF.

This sequence joins TRBV4-1 and TRBJ2-4; the match to TRBD1 covers 9 bases. Germline V lookup: CDR1 MGHRA, CDR2 YSYEKL. The CDR3 runs 17 residues. The V gene end was trimmed by 0 bases and the J gene end by 2 bases; junction bases not matched to a gene: 5. The CDR3 region has the DNA TGCGCCAGCAGCCAAGATGGGACAGGGTTTACCAAAAACATTCAGTACTTC. Protein: CASSQDGTGFTKNIQYF.

V usage is TRBV29-1 and J usage is TRBJ1-2; D is ambiguous. This CDR3 is built from 11 residues. CDR1 and CDR2 from the germline V gene are SQVTM and ANQGSEA. The V and J ends lost 7 bases and 8 bases respectively, with 14 bases between them. This chain's CDR3 is CSAPEGGGYTF. The CDR3 DNA is TGCAGCGCCCCCGAAGGAGGGGGCTACACCTTC.

J is TRBJ2-3 and V is TRBV27, with 9 bases that match TRBD2. V shed 1 base and J 2 bases; nucleotides not matched to a gene: 4. The CDR3 is 16 amino acids. Germline-derived CDR1 and CDR2 are MNHEY and SMNVEV (reference sequence). This chain's CDR3 is CASSLYAGGTTDTQYF. The CDR3, as DNA: TGTGCCAGCAGTTTATATGCGGGAGGGACCACAGATACGCAGTATTTT.

This chain connects TRBV27 to TRBJ2-1; 8 bases fit TRBD1. Germline CDR1 and CDR2: MNHEY and SMNVEV (reference sequence). The V gene end was trimmed by 1 base and the J gene end by 6 bases; junction bases not matched to a gene: 11. This CDR3 is 17 amino acids long. CDR3 in amino acids: CASSLLPRTGIVNEQFF. DNA of the CDR3: TGTGCCAGCAGTTTATTACCACGGACAGGGATAGTCAATGAGCAGTTCTTC.

V and J are TRBV28 and TRBJ1-1; D gene uncertain. Trimming stripped 1 base from V and 1 base from J, with 10 bases between. The CDR3 length is 15 residues. Germline CDR1 and CDR2: MDHEN and SYDVKM. CDR3 sequence (DNA): TGTGCCAGCAGTTTATATGCGGGGAGGAACACTGAAGCTTTCTTT. This encodes CASSLYAGRNTEAFF.

The gene calls are TRBV7-9 and TRBJ2-5, with D maybe TRBD1 (5 bases). Trimming shortened V by 3 bases and J by 1 base, and 18 bases separated the two germline ends. Germline V gene sequence: CDR1 SEHNR, CDR2 FQNEAQ (reference sequence). CDR3 length: 17 amino acids. CDR3 DNA sequence: TGTGCCAGCAGCTTTCCTCAGGGTCTAACGGCCCAAGAGACCCAGTACTTC. It is translated as CASSFPQGLTAQETQYF. Filled out from reference TRBV7-9 and TRBJ2-5, the complete variable domain reads DTGVSQNPRHKITKRGQNVTFRCDPISEHNRLYWYRQTLGQGPEFLTYFQNEAQLEKSRLLSDRFSAERPKGSFSTLEIQRTEQGDSAMYLCASSFPQGLTAQETQYFGPGTRLLVL.

The gene calls are TRBV9 and TRBJ2-5; no firm D call. V lost 0 bases and J 0 bases, leaving 15 bases between the germline ends. This CDR3 is built from 17 residues. Germline V gives CDR1 SGDLS, CDR2 YYNGEE. The chain's CDR3 is CASSVATGRVDQETQYF. The CDR3 DNA reads TGTGCCAGCAGCGTAGCTACCGGCCGGGTCGACCAAGAGACCCAGTACTTC.

V and J are TRBV18 and TRBJ1-2; D remains unclear. The CDR3 contains 15 residues. CDR1 KGHSH and CDR2 LQKENI come from the germline V gene. The V and J ends lost 1 base and 9 bases respectively, with 18 bases between them. The CDR3 protein is CASSPRLGKEGSYTF. In DNA, the CDR3 is TGTGCCAGCTCACCACGGTTGGGGAAGGAGGGCAGCTACACCTTC.

The genes are TRBV29-1 and TRBJ2-7; 7 bases are a match to TRBD1. Germline lookup yields CDR1 SQVTM and CDR2 ANQGSEA. V lost 5 bases to trimming and J lost 3 bases; unmatched junction nucleotides: 4. The CDR3 sequence is 12 residues long. The CDR3 here is CSVRGGYYEQYF. The CDR3 DNA reads TGCAGCGTTCGAGGGGGCTACTACGAGCAGTACTTC.

This clone appeared a few times. The chain uses TRBV20-1 and TRBJ1-1; D is undetermined. This CDR3 is built from 11 residues. V was clipped by 6 bases and J by 8 bases, with 13 bases between them. CDR1 and CDR2 (germline): DFQATT, SNEGSKA (reference sequence). This chain's CDR3 is CSAAPAMEAFF. The CDR3 DNA follows: TGCAGTGCCGCCCCTGCGATGGAAGCTTTCTTT.

This chain links TRBV30 with TRBJ1-6; 9 positions agree with TRBD1. Per germline, CDR1 GTSNPN and CDR2 SVGIG (reference sequence). This CDR3 is built from 12 residues. With 8 bases clipped from V and 7 bases from J, the junction kept 3 bases outside the gene matches. Here the CDR3 reads CAGGTGNSPLHF. The DNA for the CDR3 is TGTGCCGGCGGGACAGGGAATTCACCCCTCCACTTT.

This rearrangement joins TRBV28 to TRBJ2-3, with 8 bases matching TRBD1. V shed 9 bases and J 6 bases; nucleotides not matched to a gene: 8. Germline V gene lookup returns CDR1 MDHEN and CDR2 SYDVKM. The CDR3 is made up of 13 amino acids. The CDR3 bases are TGTGCCAGTTCCCAGGGGGCGCGGGATACGCAGTATTTT. Encoded protein: CASSQGARDTQYF.

This chain uses TRBV6-1 with TRBJ2-3, with a weak D call TRBD2 (5 bases). CDR3 length equals 16 residues. Trimming took off 1 base at V and 0 bases at J, with 11 bases between the two ends. Germline V gene sequence: CDR1 MNHNS, CDR2 SASEGT. The CDR3 reads CASSEGVGDSTDTQYF. CDR3 DNA: TGTGCCAGCAGTGAAGGCGTGGGAGATAGCACAGATACGCAGTATTTT.

The chain carries TRBV5-1 and TRBJ1-2, with D possibly matching TRBD1 (5 bases). The V and J ends lost 6 bases and 4 bases respectively, with 13 bases between them. This CDR3 has 13 residues. CDR1 and CDR2 (germline): SGHRS, YFSETQ. Here the CDR3 reads CASKETELYGYTF. As DNA, the CDR3 is TGCGCCAGCAAGGAGACAGAGCTCTATGGCTACACCTTC.

This chain joins TRBV5-6 and TRBJ1-2; perhaps TRBD1 as D (5 bases). Germline V gene lookup returns CDR1 SGHDT and CDR2 YYEEEE. There are 14 residues in the CDR3. Trimming cost V 4 bases and J 7 bases, with 17 bases left between them. CDR3 region: CASSQPPGIFGYTF. In DNA, the CDR3 is TGTGCCAGCAGCCAACCCCCAGGGATTTTTGGCTACACCTTC.

Here the CDR3 DNA reads TGTGCCAGCAGCCCGGGACAGGGGACTAACTATGGCTACACCTTC. Amino acids: CASSPGQGTNYGYTF. The V call is TRBV14, the J call TRBJ1-2; 10 bases agree with TRBD1. Germline lookup yields CDR1 SGHDN and CDR2 FVKESK. This CDR3 region has 15 residues. The ends lost 4 bases at V and 0 bases at J; junction bases unmatched: 2.

This clone has just one count. This rearrangement joins TRBV30 to TRBJ2-2; D is perhaps TRBD1 (6 bases). CDR1 is GTSNPN and CDR2 is SVGIG in the germline V gene (reference sequence). The CDR3 is made up of 16 amino acids. The germline V and J ends were trimmed by 4 bases and 4 bases, with 19 bases remaining between them. CDR3: CAWKMVRGKGTGELFF. The CDR3 region has the DNA TGTGCCTGGAAGATGGTCAGGGGAAAGGGCACCGGGGAGCTGTTTTTT.

The gene calls are TRBV27 and TRBJ1-5; D remains ambiguous. The CDR3 runs to 14 residues. Germline CDR1 and CDR2: MNHEY and SMNVEV (reference sequence). V was shortened by 5 bases and J by 0 bases, with 8 bases between the two germline ends. Here the CDR3 reads CASSAIDSNQPQHF. CDR3 nucleotides: TGTGCCAGCAGTGCGATCGATAGCAATCAGCCCCAGCATTTT.

The genes are TRBV28 and TRBJ1-2, with D hard to call. The CDR3 extends over 13 amino acids. V lost 5 bases and J 4 bases, leaving 11 bases between the germline ends. CDR1 and CDR2 from the germline V gene are MDHEN and SYDVKM. The CDR3 here is CASSTVFRYGYTF. The CDR3 DNA reads TGTGCCAGCAGTACAGTGTTTCGCTATGGCTACACCTTC.

V usage is TRBV7-9 and J usage is TRBJ1-1, with unresolved D. From germline, CDR1 is SEHNR and CDR2 FQNEAQ (reference sequence). Trimming pared 7 bases from V and 1 base from J, leaving 13 bases between. The CDR3 has 14 residues. The chain's CDR3 is CASTTLRSNTEAFF. In DNA form, the CDR3 reads TGTGCCAGCACCACCCTGAGGTCGAACACTGAAGCTTTCTTT.

This sequence joins TRBV4-1 and TRBJ1-2; unclear D gene. Trimming pared 1 base from V and 2 bases from J, leaving 26 bases between. CDR1 and CDR2 from the germline V gene are MGHRA and YSYEKL. The CDR3 totals 20 residues. CDR3 sequence (DNA): TGCGCCAGCAGCCAAGTAAGAAGCCGGAGCGCTTCCGGTTCCAACTATGGCTACACCTTC. This translates into CASSQVRSRSASGSNYGYTF.

The gene calls are TRBV6-5 and TRBJ2-1; the match to TRBD2 covers 10 bases. V was clipped by 4 bases and J by 5 bases; unmatched bases: 8. Germline CDR1 reads MNHEY; CDR2 reads SVGAGI. The CDR3 runs 16 residues. CDR3 in DNA: TGTGCCAGCAGTTTCAGACTAGCGGGCGTGAACAATGAGCAGTTCTTC. It codes for CASSFRLAGVNNEQFF.

This rearrangement joins TRBV27 to TRBJ1-3; the D gene is possibly TRBD1 (5 bases). The CDR3 is 14 residues long. CDR1 is MNHEY, CDR2 SMNVEV, per germline (reference sequence). The V end was cut by 5 bases, the J end by 11 bases, with 19 bases between. CDR3 in DNA: TGTGCCAGCAGTCCCCTCGGGGGGGAGGGCCCCATATATTTT. This encodes CASSPLGGEGPIYF.

The chain employs TRBV6-1 and TRBJ2-7; 8 bases agree with TRBD1. The CDR3 is 16 amino acids. J gave up 1 base and V 2 bases, and 7 bases lay outside the gene matches. Germline V lookup: CDR1 MNHNS, CDR2 SASEGT. CDR3 sequence reads: CASSERETGASYEQYF. The CDR3 nucleotides are TGTGCCAGCAGTGAAAGGGAGACAGGGGCTTCCTACGAGCAGTACTTC.

There are a few counts of this clone. V gene TRBV19 combines with J gene TRBJ2-7, with TRBD1 matching over 8 bases. J lost 0 bases, V lost 5 bases, and 3 bases had no gene match. Germline V gene lookup returns CDR1 LNHDA and CDR2 SQIVND (reference sequence). This CDR3 comprises 14 residues. Here the CDR3 reads CASSATGASYEQYF. The DNA for the CDR3 is TGTGCCAGTAGTGCGACAGGGGCCTCCTACGAGCAGTACTTC.